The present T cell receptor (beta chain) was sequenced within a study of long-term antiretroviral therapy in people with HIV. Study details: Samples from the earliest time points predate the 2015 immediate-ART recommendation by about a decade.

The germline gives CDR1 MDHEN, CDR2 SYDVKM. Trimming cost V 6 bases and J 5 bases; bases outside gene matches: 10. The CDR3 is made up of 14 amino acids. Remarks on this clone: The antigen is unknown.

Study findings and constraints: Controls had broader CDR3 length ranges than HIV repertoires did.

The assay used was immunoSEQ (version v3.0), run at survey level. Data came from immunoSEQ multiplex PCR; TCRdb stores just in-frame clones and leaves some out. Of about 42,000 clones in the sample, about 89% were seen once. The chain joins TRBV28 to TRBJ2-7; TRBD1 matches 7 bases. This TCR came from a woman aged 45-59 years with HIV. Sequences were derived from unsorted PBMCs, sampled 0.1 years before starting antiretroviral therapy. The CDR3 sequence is CASRKDRVANEQYF. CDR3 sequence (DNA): TGTGCCAGCAGAAAAGACAGGGTGGCTAACGAGCAGTACTTC. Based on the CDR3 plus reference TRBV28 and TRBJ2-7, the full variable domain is DVKVTQSSRYLVKRTGEKVFLECVQDMDHENMFWYRQDPGLGLRLIYFSYDVKMKEKGDIPEGYSVSREKKERFSLILESASTNQTSMYLCASRKDRVANEQYFGPGTRLTVT.